These 8 T cell receptor beta chains came from one sample sequenced in a study of blood T cell repertoires in COVID-19. Only in-frame clones appear in the TCRdb table, and some are missing; sequencing was by immunoSEQ multiplex PCR. This sample has approximately 74,000 clones, with approximately 84% found just once. The sequencing sample was made of peripheral blood. These receptors were obtained from a man between 65 and 85 years old with acute or convalescent COVID-19.

This clone has just a few counts. The V and J genes are TRBV28 and TRBJ1-5; 8 bases map to TRBD1. The V gene end was trimmed by 6 bases and the J gene end by 5 bases; junction bases not matched to a gene: 9. Germline V gene data show CDR1 as MDHEN and CDR2 as SYDVKM. The CDR3 length is 15 residues. The CDR3 bases are TGTGCCAGCAGGCCCGAGGCAGGGGGCTATCAGCCCCAGCATTTT. Its translation is CASRPEAGGYQPQHF.

The chain is built from TRBV28 and TRBJ2-2, with 8 bases fitting TRBD2. The trim removed 3 bases at V and 4 bases at J, leaving 4 bases unmatched. The CDR3 extends over 15 amino acids. CDR1 MDHEN and CDR2 SYDVKM come from the germline V gene. Here the CDR3 reads CASSLTAGVTGELFF. In DNA, the CDR3 is TGTGCCAGCAGTTTGACAGCGGGAGTCACCGGGGAGCTGTTTTTT.

The V call is TRBV10-1, the J call TRBJ2-7; TRBD2 matches 7 bases. The CDR3 covers 15 residues. Germline values: CDR1 WNHNN, CDR2 SYGVQD (reference sequence). J lost 0 bases, V lost 0 bases, and 2 bases had no gene match. The chain's CDR3 is CASSESASGSYEQYF. CDR3 sequence (DNA): TGCGCCAGCAGTGAGTCAGCTAGCGGCTCCTACGAGCAGTACTTC.

The chain employs TRBV24-1 and TRBJ2-3; D unresolved. The CDR3 contains 15 residues. Germline CDR1 reads KGHDR; CDR2 reads SFDVKD. With 0 bases removed from V and 2 bases from J, the gap between germline ends came to 8 bases. CDR3 sequence: CATSDLGRYTDTQYF. In DNA, the CDR3 is TGTGCCACCAGTGATTTGGGCAGATACACAGATACGCAGTATTTT.

This clone has a single count. V is TRBV3-1 (or the pseudogene TRBV3-2) and J is TRBJ2-5; 9 bases are shared with TRBD2. Germline CDR1 LGHDT, CDR2 YNNKEL (reference sequence). V dropped 1 base and J dropped 0; count of bases not matched to a gene: 3. The CDR3 runs 16 residues. The CDR3 reads CASSQGRTSDQETQYF. For the CDR3, the DNA is TGTGCCAGCAGCCAAGGGCGGACTAGCGACCAAGAGACCCAGTACTTC.

The chain links TRBV29-1 to TRBJ2-1; possibly TRBD2 for D (5 bases). Trimming removed 8 bases from V and 0 bases from J, with 14 bases in between. The CDR3 has 14 amino acids. Germline loops: CDR1 SQVTM, CDR2 ANQGSEA. CDR3: CSFLKRNSYNEQFF. The CDR3 DNA reads as TGCAGCTTCCTCAAGCGGAACTCCTACAATGAGCAGTTCTTC.

This clone was seen once. The rearrangement joins TRBV25-1 to TRBJ2-1; TRBD1 matches at 8 bases. Germline V CDR1 and CDR2: MGHDK, SYGVNS. The V and J ends lost 3 bases and 9 bases, in that order; junction bases with no gene match: 10. This CDR3 contains 15 residues. The CDR3 DNA reads TGTGCCAGCAGTGATTCGGGACAGGCTTCTGGTGAGCAGTTCTTC. It codes for CASSDSGQASGEQFF.

This clone was seen only a few times. The V gene is TRBV5-4, the J gene TRBJ2-7; 7 bases agree with TRBD1. CDR1 SGHNT and CDR2 YYREEE come from the germline V gene (reference sequence). V shed 4 bases and J 3 bases; nucleotides not matched to a gene: 10. The CDR3 has 15 amino acids. The CDR3: CASSGPGTAGYEQYF. The CDR3 region has the DNA TGTGCCAGCAGCGGACCCGGGACAGCCGGCTACGAGCAGTACTTC.